Shown below are 28 T cell receptor beta chains from a single sample sequenced in a study of cytomegalovirus exposure and HLA in healthy donors. Researchers ran the PCR with 60 Vbeta and 13 Jbeta primers. Assay: immunoSEQ multiplex PCR; the TCRdb copy retains only in-frame clones and omits some. The sample carries fewer than 200,000 clones, around 68% recorded once. What was sequenced was PBMCs. The origin of the receptors is a man between 45 and 60 years old in good health and CMV-seronegative.

V and J are TRBV6-4 and TRBJ1-2; D may be TRBD1 (6 bases). The CDR3 sequence is 15 residues long. The germline V gene has CDR1 MRHNA and CDR2 SNTAGT. Trimming stripped 3 bases from V and 8 bases from J, with 19 bases between. The CDR3: CASSEGVWGRDGYTF. In DNA, the CDR3 is TGTGCCAGCAGTGAGGGGGTTTGGGGGCGCGACGGCTACACCTTC.

The rearrangement links TRBV25-1 to TRBJ1-1; weak D call: TRBD1 (6 bases). Deletions cut 3 bases from V and 4 bases from J, with 12 bases between. Per the germline V gene, CDR1 is MGHDK and CDR2 is SYGVNS. This CDR3 comprises 14 residues. CDR3 nucleotides: TGTGCCAGCAGTGAGTCACAGGGTCGCACTGAAGCTTTCTTT. This encodes CASSESQGRTEAFF.

The V and J genes are TRBV9 and TRBJ1-6; 7 bases map to TRBD1. The CDR3 spans 13 residues. The trim removed 7 bases at V and 9 bases at J, leaving 7 bases unmatched. Per germline, CDR1 SGDLS and CDR2 YYNGEE. CDR3 nucleotide sequence: TGTGCCAGCGGGGGACAGTTGAGTTCACCCCTCCACTTT. Amino acid sequence: CASGGQLSSPLHF.

The rearrangement uses TRBV4-2 and TRBJ2-7; D is unclear. The CDR3 consists of 15 residues. The ends were cut back, 1 base at V and 2 bases at J, with 12 bases in the middle. The germline V gene has CDR1 LGHNA and CDR2 YNFKEQ. The CDR3 here is CASSQAPTDAYEQYF. CDR3 in DNA: TGTGCCAGCAGCCAAGCTCCGACTGACGCCTACGAGCAGTACTTC.

Written as DNA, the CDR3 is TGTGCCAGCAGTGAAGCGCTTCGACAGATCTATGGCTACACCTTC. Protein: CASSEALRQIYGYTF. The chain is built from TRBV6-1 and TRBJ1-2, with D tentatively TRBD1 (5 bases). The length of the CDR3 is 15 residues. With 0 bases removed from V and 4 bases from J, the gap between germline ends came to 12 bases. Germline assignment: CDR1 MNHNS and CDR2 SASEGT.

To note about this clone: The CDR3 does not end in the conserved phenylalanine or tryptophan, so this is likely a read error. The J gene is TRBJ1-1, the V gene TRBV7-6; D perhaps matches TRBD1 (5 bases). V was shortened by 6 bases and J by 0 bases, with 11 bases between the two germline ends. The CDR3 contains 14 residues. Germline CDR1 and CDR2: SGHVS and FNYEAQ. The CDR3 here is CASRSTVMNTEAFS. In nucleotides, the CDR3 is TGTGCCAGCAGGTCGACAGTGATGAACACTGAAGCTTTCTCT.

The chain has TRBV5-4 and TRBJ1-6, with 10 bases that match TRBD1. CDR3 size: 15 residues. Germline V gene sequence: CDR1 SGHNT, CDR2 YYREEE (reference sequence). Germline trimming cut 5 bases from V and 8 bases from J; bases unmatched to any gene: 7. CDR3 DNA sequence: TGTGCCAGCAGAATCGGGACAGGGGTTTATTCACCCCTCCACTTT. Its protein is CASRIGTGVYSPLHF.

The chain links TRBV28 to TRBJ1-1, with 7 bases lining up with TRBD1. The CDR3 extends over 13 amino acids. V dropped 6 bases and J dropped 7; count of bases not matched to a gene: 8. Germline V gene sequence: CDR1 MDHEN, CDR2 SYDVKM. In nucleotides, the CDR3 is TGTGCCAGCAGGAAACAGGGGATCTATGAAGCTTTCTTT. Residues: CASRKQGIYEAFF.

The chain employs TRBV7-2 and TRBJ1-4; a possible D gene is TRBD1 (5 bases). In germline, CDR1 is SGHTA, CDR2 FQGNSA. The germline V and J ends were trimmed by 3 bases and 5 bases, with 10 bases remaining between them. This CDR3 spans 14 amino acids. This chain's CDR3 is CASSFTGLNEKLFF. The CDR3 DNA is TGTGCCAGCAGCTTTACAGGTTTGAATGAAAAACTGTTTTTT.

The chain recombines TRBV7-8 with TRBJ2-5; 14 nucleotides line up with TRBD2. V lost 3 bases, J lost 4 bases, and 7 bases stayed unmatched. The CDR3 has 17 residues. Germline CDR1 and CDR2: SGHVS and FQNEAQ. The DNA of the CDR3 is TGTGCCAGCAGCTTGGGACTAGCGGGGGCCAGGGGAGAGACCCAGTACTTC. The encoded protein is CASSLGLAGARGETQYF.

The sample holds a few counts of this clone. The rearrangement links TRBV7-2 to TRBJ2-1; the match to TRBD2 covers 12 bases. Germline CDR1 and CDR2: SGHTA and FQGNSA. Losses at the gene ends were 1 base for V and 7 bases for J; bases not matched to a gene: 5. The CDR3 loop spans 16 amino acids. The CDR3 loop is CASSLVPSGGVNEQFF. CDR3 DNA: TGTGCCAGCAGCTTAGTTCCTAGCGGGGGGGTAAATGAGCAGTTCTTC.

The rearrangement joins TRBV2 to TRBJ2-7; D remains ambiguous. V was pared by 6 bases and J by 4 bases, with 16 bases between. Germline loops: CDR1 SNHLY, CDR2 FYNNEI. CDR3 length: 14 amino acids. This chain's CDR3 is CASSESNVLYEQYF. The DNA of the CDR3 is TGTGCCAGCAGCGAATCAAATGTGTTGTACGAGCAGTACTTC.

V is TRBV28 and J is TRBJ2-7; no reliable D call. V was trimmed by 6 bases and J by 6 bases, leaving 9 bases between them. The CDR3 loop spans 11 amino acids. CDR1 and CDR2 from the germline V gene are MDHEN and SYDVKM. CDR3 region: CASSETGEQYF. The DNA for the CDR3 is TGTGCCAGCAGCGAAACGGGCGAGCAGTACTTC.

CDR3 coding DNA: TGCGCCAGCAGCTTGGAACTAGCGGGGGGGCTGGGGACCCAGTACTTC. Translated: CASSLELAGGLGTQYF. The V and J genes are TRBV5-1 and TRBJ2-5; TRBD2 agrees at 13 bases. The germline gives CDR1 SGHRS, CDR2 YFSETQ. CDR3 length: 16 amino acids. V trimming: 0 bases; J trimming: 7 bases; junction bases outside the gene matches: 6.

V gene TRBV7-9 combines with J gene TRBJ2-3, with 14 bases aligning to TRBD2. Germline lookup yields CDR1 SEHNR and CDR2 FQNEAQ (reference sequence). The J segment lost 6 bases and the V segment lost 0 bases, leaving 8 bases of the junction unmatched. The CDR3 spans 18 residues. CDR3 amino acids: CASSLAYGTSGGVDTQYF. The CDR3 bases are TGTGCCAGCAGCTTAGCCTACGGGACTAGCGGGGGAGTGGATACGCAGTATTTT.

The chain carries TRBV5-1 and TRBJ2-7; D not certain. The CDR3 covers 13 residues. Germline CDR1 SGHRS, CDR2 YFSETQ. V dropped 0 bases and J dropped 3 bases, with 7 bases sitting between them. This CDR3 reads CASSLEPYYEQYF. The CDR3 bases are TGCGCCAGCAGCTTGGAGCCGTACTACGAGCAGTACTTC.

This chain connects TRBV10-3 to TRBJ1-1; 7 bases align to TRBD1. J gave up 0 bases and V 8 bases, and 6 bases lay outside the gene matches. This CDR3 has 14 amino acids. Germline loops: CDR1 ENHRY, CDR2 SYGVKD. CDR3 DNA sequence: TGTGCCATCGGGGGACAGCTTATGAACACTGAAGCTTTCTTT. Protein: CAIGGQLMNTEAFF.

In regard to this clone: The conserved closing phenylalanine or tryptophan is absent in this CDR3, likely reflecting a read error. This chain connects TRBV5-1 to TRBJ2-7; 7 bases map to TRBD2. Germline V gene data show CDR1 as SGHRS and CDR2 as YFSETQ. The V gene end was trimmed by 2 bases and the J gene end by 0 bases; junction bases not matched to a gene: 5. This CDR3 has 15 residues. CDR3 sequence reads: CASSFGAGASYEQYL. The DNA of the CDR3 is TGCGCCAGCAGCTTCGGGGCGGGAGCCTCCTACGAGCAGTACCTC.

This clone showed up just a few times. The V gene is TRBV4-3, the J gene TRBJ2-1, with 12 nucleotides matching TRBD2. The CDR3 runs to 16 residues. The V segment lost 2 bases and the J segment 11 bases; nucleotides outside the gene matches: 10. Per germline, CDR1 LGHNA and CDR2 YSLEER. The CDR3 coding sequence is TGCGCCAGCAGCCAATTATACCCTAGCGGGGGGGCAAAGCAGTTCTTC. The encoded protein is CASSQLYPSGGAKQFF.

The DNA of the CDR3 is TGTGCCAGCAGCCACGCGGGCACAGATACGCAGTATTTT. It codes for CASSHAGTDTQYF. The V gene is TRBV11-2, the J gene TRBJ2-3; D gene unclear. Germline V lookup: CDR1 SGHAT, CDR2 FQNNGV. The V end was cut by 5 bases, the J end by 1 base, with 7 bases between. CDR3 length equals 13 residues. The variable domain in full, with the rest retrieved from reference TRBV11-2 and TRBJ2-3, is EAGVAQSPRYKIIEKRQSVAFWCNPISGHATLYWYQQILGQGPKLLIQFQNNGVVDDSQLPKDRFSAERLKGVDSTLKIQPAKLEDSAVYLCASSHAGTDTQYFGPGTRLTVL.

The chain is built from TRBV7-2 and TRBJ2-7, with D tentatively TRBD1 (5 bases). V lost 4 bases to trimming and J lost 2 bases, with 9 bases between them. The CDR3 loop spans 13 amino acids. CDR1 and CDR2 from the germline V gene are SGHTA and FQGNSA. The CDR3 sequence is CASSSTGTYEQYF. DNA for the CDR3: TGTGCCAGCAGCTCCACAGGTACCTACGAGCAGTACTTC.

This sequence joins TRBV4-2 and TRBJ1-3, with 9 bases that match TRBD1. Trimming cost V 0 bases and J 4 bases; bases outside gene matches: 10. Germline V gene sequence: CDR1 LGHNA, CDR2 YNFKEQ. CDR3 length equals 18 residues. CDR3 sequence: CASSQDQLGQGFGNTIYF. CDR3 DNA sequence: TGTGCCAGCAGCCAAGATCAATTGGGACAGGGATTCGGAAACACCATATATTTT.

The chain couples TRBV7-2 to TRBJ1-1, with 7 nucleotides matching TRBD1. The J segment lost 13 bases and the V segment lost 4 bases, leaving 15 bases of the junction unmatched. Germline V CDR1 and CDR2: SGHTA, FQGNSA. CDR3 length equals 14 residues. The CDR3 spells CASSSKTGPSGVFF. CDR3 in DNA: TGTGCCAGCAGCTCGAAGACAGGGCCATCTGGGGTTTTCTTT. Complete variable domain (other parts from reference TRBV7-2 and TRBJ1-1): GAGVSQSPSNKVTEKGKDVELRCDPISGHTALYWYRQSLGQGLEFLIYFQGNSAPDKSGLPSDRFSAERTGGSVSTLTIQRTQQEDSAVYLCASSSKTGPSGVFFGQGTRLTVV.

The chain employs TRBV21-1 and TRBJ2-4; the table names TRBD1, a call not compared with the DNA. TRBV21-1 is flagged as a pseudogene. This CDR3 spans 15 amino acids. CDR3 amino acids: CASSSKTVAKNIQYF. CDR3 sequence (DNA): TGTGCCAGCAGCAGCAAGACAGTAGCCAAAAACATTCAGTACTTC.

The chain combines TRBV21-1 with TRBJ1-4; the table gives TRBD1 as D, unverified against the DNA. TRBV21-1 is reported as a pseudogene. The CDR3 is 17 residues long. In nucleotides, the CDR3 is TGTGCCAGCACACGGCCCTTTACAGGGGCAACTAATGAAAAACTGTTTTTT. Translating it yields CASTRPFTGATNEKLFF.

V is TRBV2 and J is TRBJ1-2; no clear D gene. CDR1 is SNHLY and CDR2 is FYNNEI in the germline V gene. The CDR3 consists of 11 residues. Trimming took 6 bases from V and 8 from J, leaving 10 bases between them. The DNA for the CDR3 is TGTGCCAGCAGACTAGAGGGCGGCTACACCTTC. Protein product: CASRLEGGYTF. Full variable domain (remainder filled in from reference TRBV2 and TRBJ1-2): EPEVTQTPSHQVTQMGQEVILRCVPISNHLYFYWYRQILGQKVEFLVSFYNNEISEKSEIFDDQFSVERPDGSNFTLKIRSTKLEDSAMYFCASRLEGGYTFGSGTRLTVV.

The chain has TRBV10-3 and TRBJ2-3; 14 bases map to TRBD2. The germline CDR1 and CDR2 sequences are ENHRY and SYGVKD. The CDR3 sequence is 18 residues long. J lost 2 bases, V lost 10 bases, and 14 bases had no gene match. In nucleotides, the CDR3 is TGTGCCACCGGGACTAGCGGGGGCCTCTCGAATAACACAGATACGCAGTATTTT. Encoded protein: CATGTSGGLSNNTDTQYF.

This clone turned up a few times. This chain connects TRBV5-1 to TRBJ2-3; 7 nucleotides align to TRBD2. Germline values: CDR1 SGHRS, CDR2 YFSETQ. This CDR3 has 13 residues. V shed 3 bases and J 8 bases; nucleotides not matched to a gene: 6. This CDR3 is CASSSKPGGTQYF. The CDR3 coding sequence is TGCGCCAGCAGCTCCAAACCGGGAGGTACGCAGTATTTT.